These T cell receptor beta chains were read from a single sample in a study of blood T cell repertoires in COVID-19. Clones were sequenced by immunoSEQ multiplex PCR, and TCRdb holds only the in-frame ones, with some missing. This table has under 100,000 clones, about 83% appearing once. Material for sequencing was peripheral blood. These receptor sequences come from a young man with acute or convalescent COVID-19. Each CDR3 is given with its conserved first and last residue. The order of the fields is V gene, D gene, J gene, clone size, CDR3 DNA, CDR3 protein. D genes are given only for firm matches. Where a row states a size, it is once, few, many or the class of an expanded clone; other rows omit it.

TRBV11-2	TRBD2	TRBJ2-3	.	TGTGCCAGCAGCTCACGACTAGCGGGAGGGGTCACAGATACGCAGTATTTT	CASSSRLAGGVTDTQYF
TRBV6-5	.	TRBJ2-5	few	TGTGCCAGCAGATCAAACCAAGAGACCCAGTACTTC	CASRSNQETQYF
TRBV7-2	.	TRBJ2-2	.	TGTGCCAGCAGCTTACGGACAGTTGTGACCGGGGAGCTGTTTTTT	CASSLRTVVTGELFF
TRBV27	TRBD2	TRBJ2-1	.	TGTGCCAGCAGTTGGACTAGCCCGTACAATGAGCAGTTCTTC	CASSWTSPYNEQFF
TRBV2	.	TRBJ2-5	.	TGTGCCAGCAGGGGCACTAGAGGACGGGAGACCCAGTACTTC	CASRGTRGRETQYF
TRBV10-2	.	TRBJ2-1	.	TGCGCCAGCAGTGACAGGCATGAGCAGTTCTTC	CASSDRHEQFF
TRBV6-5	TRBD1	TRBJ1-5	.	TGTGCCACAGGGACAGTTGCCATCACAAATCAGCCCCAGCATTTT	CATGTVAITNQPQHF
TRBV28	TRBD2	TRBJ2-1	.	TGTGCCAGCAGTTTATATCCTAGCGGGGCTACAAATGAGCAGTTCTTC	CASSLYPSGATNEQFF
TRBV6-4	.	TRBJ1-5	.	TGTGCCAGCAGTGCAGGGGAGGGCCAGCCCCAGCATTTT	CASSAGEGQPQHF
TRBV6-5	TRBD2	TRBJ2-1	.	TGTGCCAGCAGTTACGCGGCTAGCGGGTACAATGAGCAGTTCTTC	CASSYAASGYNEQFF
TRBV2	.	TRBJ2-4	.	TGTGCCAGCAGTGAAGCGCGGGCGGCCTCCGCCAAAAACATTCAGTACTTC	CASSEARAASAKNIQYF
TRBV28	TRBD2	TRBJ2-1	.	TGTGCCAGCAGTTTAACCGGGAGGTTGGGCAATGAGCAGTTCTTC	CASSLTGRLGNEQFF
TRBV7-9	.	TRBJ2-7	.	TGTGCCAGCAGCCGGGAAGGCTACGAGCAGTACTTC	CASSREGYEQYF
TRBV14	.	TRBJ2-1	.	TGTGCCAGCAGCCCCCCGTGGGCGGGGAATGAGCAGTTCTTC	CASSPPWAGNEQFF
TRBV4-1	.	TRBJ2-3	once	TGCGCCAGCAGCCAAGATCCTAGGGGGGATACGCAGTATTTT	CASSQDPRGDTQYF
TRBV28	.	TRBJ2-1	.	.	CASSWVGQGTTRGFF
TRBV10-1	.	TRBJ2-1	.	TGCGCCAGCAGTGATCCGTTTTCGGAGCAGTTCTTC	CASSDPFSEQFF
TRBV29-1	TRBD1	TRBJ1-5	.	TGCAGCGTAGATGGAGGGACCGAGGACAGGGGTTTTCAGCCCCAGCATTTT	CSVDGGTEDRGFQPQHF
TRBV9	.	TRBJ2-7	.	TGTGCCAGCAGCCCCGGGAGAAATTACGAGCAGTACTTC	CASSPGRNYEQYF
TRBV6-5	.	TRBJ2-1	.	TGTGCCAGCAGTCCCTACGGGAGTACCTATGGTGAGCAGTTCTTC	CASSPYGSTYGEQFF
TRBV28	.	TRBJ2-1	.	TGTGCCAGCCGGCCGGGGTCGGCGGCGCGTGAGCAGTTCTTC	CASRPGSAAREQFF
TRBV9	.	TRBJ2-2	.	TGTGCCAGCAGCGTAGTGTTAGGTGAAGGCCCGAGGCGGCCCGGGGAGCTGTTTTTT	CASSVVLGEGPRRPGELFF
TRBV4-1	.	TRBJ2-5	.	TGCGCCAGCAGCCGGGTGGGGCGGGAGACCCAGTACTTC	CASSRVGRETQYF
TRBV7-2	.	TRBJ2-1	.	TGTGCCAGCAGCTTAGACTGGCGGCAGACGAATGAGCAGTTCTTC	CASSLDWRQTNEQFF
TRBV9	TRBD2	TRBJ2-7	.	TGTGCCAGCAGCCCAGGGACTAGCGCCACCTACGAGCAGTACTTC	CASSPGTSATYEQYF
TRBV4-1	.	TRBJ1-5	.	TGCGCCAGCAGCCAAGAAGCCGGTCAGCCCCAGCATTTT	CASSQEAGQPQHF
TRBV28	TRBD1	TRBJ2-2	.	TGTGCCAGCAGTTTACAGGGGGCGGCCTCCGGGGAGCTGTTTTTT	CASSLQGAASGELFF
TRBV2	.	TRBJ1-2	.	TGTGCCAGCAGGGACGGGGGTTCTAACTATGGCTACACCTTC	CASRDGGSNYGYTF
TRBV19	.	TRBJ1-2	.	TGTGCCAGTAGAATGCGAGAGGGTGGCTATGGCTACACCTTC	CASRMREGGYGYTF
TRBV27	.	TRBJ2-1	.	TGTGCCAGCAGTTCTTATAGTGGCAATGAGCAGTTCTTC	CASSSYSGNEQFF
TRBV25-1	TRBD1	TRBJ2-2	.	TGTGCCAGCAGTCGACAGGGAAGGGGTGCCGGGGAGCTGTTTTTT	CASSRQGRGAGELFF
TRBV7-9	TRBD1	TRBJ2-5	.	TGTGCCAGCAGTGCCCGGGACAGGGGGCGACGAGAGACCCAGTACTTC	CASSARDRGRRETQYF
TRBV4-1	.	TRBJ2-7	.	TGCGCCAGCAGCCAAGTAGCAGGGATGGGCTACTACGAGCAGTACTTC	CASSQVAGMGYYEQYF
TRBV7-2	.	TRBJ1-2	.	TGTGCCAGCAGCCCTATGAAAAACTATGGCTACACCTTC	CASSPMKNYGYTF
TRBV7-8	TRBD1	TRBJ2-2	.	TGTGCCAGCCAAGTGATCGGCGGGACAGGTCTAGGCACCGGGGAGCTGTTTTTT	CASQVIGGTGLGTGELFF
TRBV6-1	.	TRBJ2-1	.	TGTGCCAGCAGTGAACTACGAGTGCCAATGGATGAGCAGTTCTTC	CASSELRVPMDEQFF
TRBV4-3	.	TRBJ1-2	few	TGCGCCAGCAGCCAAGGACACAGGCGGCCCTATGGCTACACCTTC	CASSQGHRRPYGYTF
TRBV6-1	.	TRBJ1-4	once	TGTGCCAGCAGTGAAGTCGCCACAGGGAAGGCTAATGAAAAACTGTTTTTT	CASSEVATGKANEKLFF
TRBV21-1	.	TRBJ2-7	.	TGTGCCAGCAGCAAATTAACGGGGGGGCCGGGGGATCAAACCTACGAGCAGTACTTC	CASSKLTGGPGDQTYEQYF
TRBV2	.	TRBJ2-1	.	TGTGCCAGCAGTGAACTAGCAAAATACAATGAGCAGTTCTTC	CASSELAKYNEQFF
TRBV20-1	.	TRBJ2-3	.	TGCAGTGCCCCCTGGTACACCACGCAGTATTTT	CSAPWYTTQYF
TRBV5-1	TRBD2	TRBJ2-7	.	TGCGCCAGCAGCTTTGCGGGAGGTTACGAGCAGTACTTC	CASSFAGGYEQYF
TRBV18	.	TRBJ2-5	.	TGTGCCAGCTCACCAGGGCGCGACGGGACCCAGTACTTC	CASSPGRDGTQYF
TRBV28	TRBD1	TRBJ2-7	.	TGTGCCAGCAGTACTCCCGGGACAGGTCACTCCTACGAGCAGTACTTC	CASSTPGTGHSYEQYF
TRBV28	TRBD2	TRBJ2-7	.	TGTGCCAGCAGTCCAGGACTAGGCTGGGCGCAGTACTTC	CASSPGLGWAQYF